Each of the 8 T cell receptor beta chains below was sequenced from the same sample in a study of T cell changes during pregnancy in multiple sclerosis. The assay was immunoSEQ multiplex PCR, and TCRdb's table has in-frame clones only and misses some. This table holds tens of thousands of clones, around 89% found once. Sequencing was performed on CD4+ T cells from peripheral blood mononuclear cells, taken in the second trimester of pregnancy. The source of these receptors is a female donor with multiple sclerosis, enrolled in a pregnancy study.

The chain links TRBV15 to TRBJ2-1, with D uncertain. The V end lost 5 bases, the J end lost 5 bases, and 16 bases lay between the germline ends. The CDR3 is 15 residues long. Germline V gene data show CDR1 as LNHNV and CDR2 as YYDKDF (reference sequence). The CDR3 here is CATSSDPGRDNEQFF. Here the CDR3 DNA reads TGTGCCACCAGCTCAGACCCTGGCCGGGACAATGAGCAGTTCTTC.

The gene calls are TRBV29-1 and TRBJ2-3, with TRBD2 matching 9 bases. CDR3 size: 13 residues. Germline V CDR1 and CDR2: SQVTM, ANQGSEA. V dropped 7 bases and J dropped 3; count of bases not matched to a gene: 5. CDR3: CSGAGGLTDTQYF. The CDR3 DNA sequence: TGCAGCGGGGCGGGGGGGCTAACAGATACGCAGTATTTT.

The rearrangement links TRBV11-2 to TRBJ2-1, with 9 bases that match TRBD2. Unmatched junction bases numbered 14, after V lost 5 bases and J lost 0 bases. The V gene's germline CDR1 is SGHAT and CDR2 FQNNGV. The length of the CDR3 is 19 residues. The CDR3 bases are TGTGCCAGCAGCCGTAGGGTGGGGCTAGCGGGGCCCTCCTACAATGAGCAGTTCTTC. Protein product: CASSRRVGLAGPSYNEQFF.

The rearrangement uses TRBV5-1 and TRBJ2-3; D not resolved. V was shortened by 2 bases and J by 8 bases, with 6 bases between the two germline ends. The CDR3 has 11 amino acids. CDR1 and CDR2 from the germline V gene are SGHRS and YFSETQ. CDR3 nucleotide sequence: TGCGCCAGCAGCTTCGAGGCTACGCAGTATTTT. This codes for CASSFEATQYF.

This rearrangement joins TRBV6-5 to TRBJ1-3; 7 bases align to TRBD1. Germline-derived CDR1 and CDR2 are MNHEY and SVGAGI. With 5 bases clipped from V and 0 bases from J, the junction kept 4 bases outside the gene matches. CDR3 length: 15 amino acids. For the CDR3, the DNA is TGTGCCAGCAGTATGACAGGGACCTCTGGAAACACCATATATTTT. This gives the protein CASSMTGTSGNTIYF.

There are a few counts of this clone. J is TRBJ1-2 and V is TRBV15, with D possibly being TRBD1 (5 bases). Germline V lookup: CDR1 LNHNV, CDR2 YYDKDF (reference sequence). The CDR3 contains 13 residues. V was shortened by 4 bases and J by 4 bases, with 10 bases between the two germline ends. The CDR3 protein is CATSKDMTYGYTF. DNA of the CDR3: TGTGCCACCAGCAAGGACATGACCTATGGCTACACCTTC.

The chain recombines TRBV4-1 with TRBJ2-3, with 8 bases lining up with TRBD2. CDR1 and CDR2 from the germline V gene are MGHRA and YSYEKL. The CDR3 contains 17 residues. The V gene end was trimmed by 0 bases and the J gene end by 2 bases; junction bases not matched to a gene: 7. DNA for the CDR3: TGCGCCAGCAGCCAAGAAGCCCTAGCGGGCATCACAGATACGCAGTATTTT. Its translation is CASSQEALAGITDTQYF.

The CDR3 is CASSVGQLQGYGYTF. DNA of the CDR3: TGTGCCAGCAGCGTAGGTCAGCTTCAGGGATATGGCTACACCTTC. The chain carries TRBV9 and TRBJ1-2; D may be TRBD1 (5 bases). Germline V gives CDR1 SGDLS, CDR2 YYNGEE. The CDR3 spans 15 residues. V was clipped by 0 bases and J by 5 bases, with 14 bases between them.